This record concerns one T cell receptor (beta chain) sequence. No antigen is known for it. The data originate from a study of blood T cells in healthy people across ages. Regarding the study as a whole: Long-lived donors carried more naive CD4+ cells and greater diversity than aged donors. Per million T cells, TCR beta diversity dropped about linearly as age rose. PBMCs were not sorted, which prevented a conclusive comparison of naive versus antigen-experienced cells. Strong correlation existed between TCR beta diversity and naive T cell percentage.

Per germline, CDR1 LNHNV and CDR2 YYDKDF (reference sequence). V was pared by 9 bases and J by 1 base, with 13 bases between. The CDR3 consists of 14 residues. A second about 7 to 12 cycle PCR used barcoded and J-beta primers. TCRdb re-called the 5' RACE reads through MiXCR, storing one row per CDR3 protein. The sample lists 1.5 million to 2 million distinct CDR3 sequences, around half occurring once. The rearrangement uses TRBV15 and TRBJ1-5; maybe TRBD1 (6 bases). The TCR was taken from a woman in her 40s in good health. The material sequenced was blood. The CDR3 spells CATPGGPSNQPQHF. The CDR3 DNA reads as TGTGCCACTCCGGGGGGCCCGAGCAATCAGCCCCAGCATTTT. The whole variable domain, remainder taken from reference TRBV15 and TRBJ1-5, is DAMVIQNPRYQVTQFGKPVTLSCSQTLNHNVMYWYQQKSSQAPKLLFHYYDKDFNNEADTPDNFQSRRPNTSFCFLDIRSPGLGDTAMYLCATPGGPSNQPQHFGDGTRLSIL.